This T cell receptor (beta chain) originates from a study of circulating CD8 cells and anti-PD-1 response in melanoma. The overall study: About 45% of the 13 patients had prior targeted therapy or immunotherapy; seven did not. Non-responders showed stable or progressive disease; responders showed complete or partial response.

TCR libraries were prepared from about 15 ng of total RNA with the QIAseq Immune Repertoire TCR panel. TCRdb passed the reads through MiXCR, listing each CDR3 protein once. The sample has 140 to 150 distinct CDR3 sequences, about 10% seen once. This CDR3 spans 14 amino acids. CDR1 and CDR2 (germline): LNHDA, SQIVND (reference sequence). J was trimmed by 4 bases and V by 6 bases; bases with no gene match: 7. Study-wide findings and caveats: Published repertoire comparisons used only baseline and M1 samples from a small cohort with few responders. The cohort mixed treatment-naive and previously treated patients.

Four subsets defined by PD-1 and/or TIGIT were sorted from live CD3+CD8+TCRalphabeta+ cells. A note on this clonotype: Its antigen is unidentified.

The specimen comprised CD8+ T cells from PBMCs, sampled at baseline or after one month of anti-PD-1 therapy (not recorded which). The sequence came from a human donor with melanoma. The chain uses TRBV19 and TRBJ2-5; 8 bases align to TRBD1. The CDR3 coding sequence is TGTGCCAGTAGCAAGACAGGGGAACTAGAGACCCAGTACTTC. As protein: CASSKTGELETQYF. The full variable domain, rest sourced from reference TRBV19 and TRBJ2-5, is DGGITQSPKYLFRKEGQNVTLSCEQNLNHDAMYWYRQDPGQGLRLIYYSQIVNDFQKGDIAEGYSVSREKKESFPLTVTSAQKNPTAFYLCASSKTGELETQYFGPGTRLLVL.